This TCR beta chain was sequenced in a study of T cell responses to AZD1222 COVID-19 vaccine. As for the study in general: Timing groups of about 4 and about 12 weeks for second doses were pooled.

With regard to this clone: Its target is unknown.

This table comes from immunoSEQ multiplex PCR, and its TCRdb copy is limited to in-frame clones, with some not included. Of about 55,000 clones in the sample, roughly 85% are singletons; the top ten hold 3.5% to 4%. Overall study results and limits: Reports say nearly half of spike-specific TCRs go after unmutated variant regions. Spike-specific TCR breadth and depth rose after two AZD1222 doses. The sample set comprised mostly white British donors with more females, and clonal diversity was possibly underestimated.

V shed 0 bases and J shed 4 bases, with 14 bases lying between them. CDR3 size: 16 residues. CDR1 is SGHTA, CDR2 FQGNSA, per germline. The sequenced sample was peripheral blood, obtained on day 0 of AZD1222 vaccination. This TCR was sampled from an adult in good health. The chain links TRBV7-2 to TRBJ2-3, with D possibly matching TRBD1 (8 bases). The CDR3 DNA reads TGTGCCAGCAGCTTAGCGCAACAGGGGGGGGCAGATACGCAGTATTTT. Its translation is CASSLAQQGGADTQYF.